The count of the clone carrying this TCR beta chain is one. What it binds is unknown. This sample was included in a study of blood T cells in healthy people across ages. Study-wide results and limits: When set beside aged donors, long-lived donors presented more naive CD4+ cells and higher diversity.

Germline trimming cut 4 bases from V and 6 bases from J; bases unmatched to any gene: 9. Germline lookup yields CDR1 KGHDR and CDR2 SFDVKD. This CDR3 is built from 16 residues. Sample-barcoded 5' priming and a J-beta primer mix drove a second PCR of about 7 to 12 cycles. TCRdb used MiXCR to reprocess the 5' RACE reads, holding one entry per CDR3 protein. The sample includes about 680,000 distinct CDR3 sequences, about 52% of them seen just once. Input material: blood. The clonotype was recovered from an older woman in good health. The V call is TRBV24-1, the J call TRBJ2-1; 9 nucleotides align to TRBD1. This chain's CDR3 is CATSDPRQGGINEQFF. The CDR3 nucleotides read TGTGCCACCAGTGACCCTAGACAGGGGGGTATCAATGAGCAGTTCTTC.